This record concerns one TCR beta chain sequence. The source of the sample is a study of control samples from healthy donors and cancer patients. The V gene end was trimmed by 1 base and the J gene end by 4 bases; junction bases not matched to a gene: 8. Germline-derived CDR1 and CDR2 are MGHRA and YSYEKL. The CDR3 is 18 residues long. TCRdb's table, derived via immunoSEQ multiplex PCR, lists solely in-frame clones and lacks some. This table has more than 25,000 clones, about 82% appearing once. The sample taken for sequencing was PBMCs. The clonotype was recovered from a woman aged 60-70 years with head and neck cancer. V and J are TRBV4-1 and TRBJ2-2, with 11 positions matching TRBD2. The CDR3 spells CASSQGLGTSGLTGELFF. CDR3 DNA: TGCGCCAGCAGCCAAGGGCTGGGGACTAGCGGACTCACCGGGGAGCTGTTTTTT.